This TCR beta chain appears in the sequencing data of a study of blood T cell repertoires in COVID-19 (TCRdb year 2020). Turning to the overall study: The collaborator samples originated in the United States, Italy and Spain and spanned the acute and convalescent phases of COVID-19. The samples were drawn from the first 160 participants of the ongoing ImmuneRACE study and from 950 to 1,500 subjects provided by 6 global collaborators. Sample metadata almost always included a de-identified subject ID, COVID-19 status, age in years and sex. The material from the prospective study consisted of cDNA or gDNA derived from T cells, B-cell-depleted T cells, or PBMCs. Subjects who had been exposed to COVID-19, were actively infected with it, or had recovered from it provided the deeply sampled blood TCRbeta repertoires that made up the dataset. Where available, HLA class I and class II types were obtained from metadata supplied by the sample provider rather than from assay-based typing. A freely available public database, intended as a resource for researchers studying the immune response to SARS-CoV-2, is where the repertoires were released. Beyond this particular receptor, the publication reports: Clinical and demographic metadata were provided uncurated, with the amount varying by source and participant.

TCRbeta CDR3 regions were amplified from genomic DNA by means of the immunoSEQ Assay, a bias-controlled multiplex PCR. The study's processing was this. The number of nucleated cells in each sample was estimated from the amplification of reference gene primers within the assay. To quantify the absolute abundance of each unique TCRbeta CDR3 rearrangement, sequence reads were collapsed and filtered. Productive Simpson clonality was computed per sample as the square root of Simpson's diversity index over productive rearrangements. This immuneACCESS table, as held by TCRdb, lists in-frame sequences with V and J called but not all clones. Of the missing ones, under half trace to an unresolved V gene in checked studies; the others have no known cause. V, J and clone size are taken as reported in that table, and D and trimming were inferred from the DNA itself. For this sample there are about 240,000 clones; approximately 86% appear just once. 2.5% to 3% of the sample is held by the ten biggest clonotypes.

The V and J ends are trimmed by 4 bases and 4 bases, leaving 13 bases between them. The CDR3, from cysteine to phenylalanine, totals 14 residues. Only CDR3 DNA is held: 42 bases, read in frame from base 1. CDR1 and CDR2 are drawn from the germline V gene: WSHSY, SAAADI. A word on this clone: Its antigen is not yet known. The record has no base qualities; no much larger clone is one base away.

In the prospective study, participants were roughly 18 to 100 years old, resided in about two dozen geographic areas of the United States, and were enrolled through a virtual design. Cohort assignment in the prospective study relied on participant-reported clinical history from a screening survey and a study questionnaire. In the prospective study, mobile phlebotomists collected whole blood, serum and a nasopharyngeal or oropharyngeal swab from each participant. Over a roughly 2-month period, participants in the prospective study had the option of providing additional blood draws and questionnaires. Blood samples from the prospective study were shipped frozen or at room temperature prior to DNA extraction.

The sample was PBMCs or T cells enriched from blood (not recorded which). The origin of this receptor is a woman aged 25 to 45 with acute COVID-19. Rearrangement joined TRBV10-2 to TRBJ1-1, with a weak D call of TRBD1 (5 bases match). The bases are TGCGCCAGCAGTGCCCGCAGGGTCGGCACTGAAGCTTTCTTT. It translates to CASSARRVGTEAFF.